The entry that follows covers one T cell receptor beta chain sequence. The source of the sample is a study of blood T cell repertoires in COVID-19. Source study methods: By means of reference gene primer amplification, nucleated cell counts were estimated. Some clones are missing from TCRdb's copy, which holds only in-frame ones; the method was immunoSEQ multiplex PCR. V, J and clone size were drawn from that table, and D and trimming were deduced from the DNA. This sample has approximately 70,000 clones, with about 90% found just once. The CDR3 consists of 16 residues. CDR1 MNHEY and CDR2 SMNVEV come from the germline V gene (reference sequence). Trimming removed 3 bases from V and 7 bases from J; junction bases left unmatched: 6.

The TCR sequence derives from a woman older than 75 with active COVID-19. The sample comprised peripheral blood. This rearrangement joins TRBV27 to TRBJ2-1; 13 nucleotides align to TRBD2. CDR3 coding DNA: TGTGCCAGCAGTTTTCGGACTAGCGGGAGAGGGAATGAGCAGTTCTTC. Protein: CASSFRTSGRGNEQFF.